This T cell receptor (beta chain) was found in a study of blood T cell repertoires in COVID-19. Study at large: Material from acute and convalescent COVID-19 was sourced from the United States, Italy and Spain.

CDR3 length equals 16 residues. Germline V gene sequence: CDR1 GTSNPN, CDR2 SVGIG (reference sequence). Trimming took off 0 bases at V and 3 bases at J, with 12 bases between the two ends. Authors' data handling: Cell counts per sample came from amplifying reference gene primers. The data were produced by immunoSEQ multiplex PCR, yet TCRdb's version contains in-frame clones alone and is incomplete. The V and J calls and clone size are taken from that table; D and trimming were inferred from the DNA. The repertoire includes 150,000 to 160,000 clones, 85% to 90% of them detected once, and roughly 15% sits in the top ten.

The receptor comes from a woman in her thirties or forties with acute or convalescent COVID-19. The material sequenced was peripheral blood. V gene TRBV30 combines with J gene TRBJ2-6; D is perhaps TRBD1 (5 bases). CDR3 amino acids: CAWSVGVGVGANVLTF. CDR3 bases: TGTGCCTGGAGTGTAGGGGTTGGGGTTGGGGCCAACGTCCTGACTTTC.